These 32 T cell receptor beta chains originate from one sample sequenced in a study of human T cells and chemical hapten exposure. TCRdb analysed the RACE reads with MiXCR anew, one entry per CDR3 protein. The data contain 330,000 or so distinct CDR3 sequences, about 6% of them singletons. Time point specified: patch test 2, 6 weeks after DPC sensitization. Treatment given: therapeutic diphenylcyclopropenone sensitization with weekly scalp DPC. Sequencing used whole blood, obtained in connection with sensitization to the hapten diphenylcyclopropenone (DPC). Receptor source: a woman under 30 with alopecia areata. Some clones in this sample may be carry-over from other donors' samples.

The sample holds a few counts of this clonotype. Here the CDR3 DNA reads TGCAGTGCGGGGTCGACAGGGGTTGGCTACACCTTC. Its protein is CSAGSTGVGYTF. The V and J genes are TRBV20-1 and TRBJ1-2; 8 bases align to TRBD1. Germline CDR1 reads DFQATT; CDR2 reads SNEGSKA (reference sequence). J lost 7 bases, V lost 6 bases, and 7 bases had no gene match. The CDR3 sequence is 12 residues long.

CDR3 sequence: CASSPRPGRGITQYF. CDR3 DNA: TGTGCCAGCAGCCCTCGGCCAGGCCGGGGAATTACCCAGTACTTC. The gene calls are TRBV7-2 and TRBJ2-5; TRBD2 might be the D (5 bases). Trimming took off 5 bases at V and 8 bases at J, with 21 bases between the two ends. The CDR3 runs 15 residues. Germline V gives CDR1 SGHTA, CDR2 FQGNSA.

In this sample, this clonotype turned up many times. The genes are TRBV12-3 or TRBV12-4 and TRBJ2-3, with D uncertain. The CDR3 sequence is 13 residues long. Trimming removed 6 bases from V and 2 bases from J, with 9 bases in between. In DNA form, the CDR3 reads TGTGCCAGCAGCCCCCCTGCCACAGATACGCAGTATTTT. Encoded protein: CASSPPATDTQYF.

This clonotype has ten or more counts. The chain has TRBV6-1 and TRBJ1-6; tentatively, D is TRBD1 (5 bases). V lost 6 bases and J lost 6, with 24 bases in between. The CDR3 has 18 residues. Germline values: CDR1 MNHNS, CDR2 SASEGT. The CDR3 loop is CASRSLWGWVLINSPLHF. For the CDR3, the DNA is TGTGCCAGCAGGAGCCTTTGGGGGTGGGTCCTGATTAATTCACCCCTCCACTTT.

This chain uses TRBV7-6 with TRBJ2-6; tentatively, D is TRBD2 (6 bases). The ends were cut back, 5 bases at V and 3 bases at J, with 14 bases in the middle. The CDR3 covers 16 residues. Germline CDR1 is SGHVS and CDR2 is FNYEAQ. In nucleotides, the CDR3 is TGTGCCAGCAGCCCTCAGGGACTCTATGGGGCCAACGTCCTGACTTTC. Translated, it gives CASSPQGLYGANVLTF.

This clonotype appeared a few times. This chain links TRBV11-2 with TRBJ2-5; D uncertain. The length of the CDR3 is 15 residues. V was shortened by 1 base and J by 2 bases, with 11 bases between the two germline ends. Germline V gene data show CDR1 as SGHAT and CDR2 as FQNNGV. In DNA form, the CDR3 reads TGTGCCAGCAGCTTAGTTGGTCTCCAACAAGAGACCCAGTACTTC. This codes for CASSLVGLQQETQYF. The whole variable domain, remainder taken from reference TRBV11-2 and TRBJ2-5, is EAGVAQSPRYKIIEKRQSVAFWCNPISGHATLYWYQQILGQGPKLLIQFQNNGVVDDSQLPKDRFSAERLKGVDSTLKIQPAKLEDSAVYLCASSLVGLQQETQYFGPGTRLLVL.

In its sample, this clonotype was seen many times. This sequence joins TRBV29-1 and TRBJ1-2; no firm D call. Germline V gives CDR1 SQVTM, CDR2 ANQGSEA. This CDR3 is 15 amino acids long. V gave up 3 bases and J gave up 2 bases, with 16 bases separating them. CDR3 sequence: CSVETGLLRNYGYTF. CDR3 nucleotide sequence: TGCAGCGTTGAGACCGGATTACTTCGCAACTATGGCTACACCTTC.

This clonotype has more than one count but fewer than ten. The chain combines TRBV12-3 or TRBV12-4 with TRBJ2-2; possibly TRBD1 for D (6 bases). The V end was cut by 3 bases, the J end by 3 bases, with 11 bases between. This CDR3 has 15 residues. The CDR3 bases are TGTGCCAGCAGTTTGTCTACAGGGTACACCGGGGAGCTGTTTTTT. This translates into CASSLSTGYTGELFF.

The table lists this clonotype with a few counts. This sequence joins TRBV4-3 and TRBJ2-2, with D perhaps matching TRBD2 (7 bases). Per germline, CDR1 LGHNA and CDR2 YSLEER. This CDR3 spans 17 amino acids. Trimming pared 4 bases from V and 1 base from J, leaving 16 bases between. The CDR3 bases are TGCGCCAGCAGCCTTCTTCTGGGGGGGCAGAACACCGGGGAGCTGTTTTTT. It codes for CASSLLLGGQNTGELFF.

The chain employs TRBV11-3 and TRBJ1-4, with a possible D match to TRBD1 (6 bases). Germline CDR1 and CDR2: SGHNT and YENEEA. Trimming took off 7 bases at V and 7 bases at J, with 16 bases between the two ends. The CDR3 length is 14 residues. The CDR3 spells CASTMGADGEKLFF. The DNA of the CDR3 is TGTGCCAGCACGATGGGGGCGGACGGTGAAAAACTGTTTTTT.

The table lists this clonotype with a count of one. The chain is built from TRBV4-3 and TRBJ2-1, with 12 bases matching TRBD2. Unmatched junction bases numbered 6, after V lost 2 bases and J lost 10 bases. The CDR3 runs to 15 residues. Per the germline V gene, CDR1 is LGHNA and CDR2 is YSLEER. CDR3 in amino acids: CASSQLLAGGIEQFF. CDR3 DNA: TGCGCCAGCAGCCAACTACTAGCGGGGGGAATCGAGCAGTTCTTC.

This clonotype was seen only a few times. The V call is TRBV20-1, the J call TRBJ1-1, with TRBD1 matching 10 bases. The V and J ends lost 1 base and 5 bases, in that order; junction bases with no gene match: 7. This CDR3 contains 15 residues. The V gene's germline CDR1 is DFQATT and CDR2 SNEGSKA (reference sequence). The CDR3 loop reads CSARGRQGAGTEAFF. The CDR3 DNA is TGCAGTGCTAGAGGTCGACAGGGGGCAGGGACTGAAGCTTTCTTT.

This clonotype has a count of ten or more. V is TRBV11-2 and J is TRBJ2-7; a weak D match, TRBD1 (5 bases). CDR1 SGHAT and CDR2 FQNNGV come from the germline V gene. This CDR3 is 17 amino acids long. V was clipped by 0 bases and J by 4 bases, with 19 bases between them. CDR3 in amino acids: CASSLEGDSSYPYEQYF. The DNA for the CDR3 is TGTGCCAGCAGCTTAGAAGGTGACAGCTCATACCCATACGAGCAGTACTTC.

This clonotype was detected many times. The CDR3 region has the DNA TGTGCCAGCAGCTTAGTTCGGGTAGGCAGGGCTGAAGATACGCAGTATTTT. It is translated as CASSLVRVGRAEDTQYF. The rearrangement joins TRBV11-2 to TRBJ2-3, with D possibly being TRBD1 (5 bases). The CDR3 has 17 amino acids. V was cut by 1 base and J by 5 bases, with 19 bases left in between. Germline V CDR1 and CDR2: SGHAT, FQNNGV.

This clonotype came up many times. This CDR3 is CAISETSGGTDTQYF. CDR3 nucleotide sequence: TGTGCCATCAGTGAAACTAGCGGGGGCACAGATACGCAGTATTTT. This sequence joins TRBV10-3 and TRBJ2-3; the match to TRBD2 covers 10 bases. V shed 3 bases and J 1 base; nucleotides not matched to a gene: 1. Germline V gene lookup returns CDR1 ENHRY and CDR2 SYGVKD. The CDR3 has 15 residues.

In DNA form, the CDR3 reads TGTGCCTTTAAGCGGGGGACCGGGGAGCTGTTTTTT. It is translated as CAFKRGTGELFF. The genes are TRBV11-2 and TRBJ2-2; 8 bases are shared with TRBD2. Germline loops: CDR1 SGHAT, CDR2 FQNNGV. CDR3 length: 12 amino acids. With V trimmed by 11 bases and J by 5 bases, 4 bases remained unmatched.

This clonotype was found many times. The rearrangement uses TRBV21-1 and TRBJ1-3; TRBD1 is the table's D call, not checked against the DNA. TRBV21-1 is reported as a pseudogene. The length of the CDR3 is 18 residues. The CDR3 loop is CASSSPEGGASSGNTIYF. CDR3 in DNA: TGTGCCAGCAGCTCTCCAGAAGGGGGGGCGAGCTCTGGAAACACCATATATTTT.

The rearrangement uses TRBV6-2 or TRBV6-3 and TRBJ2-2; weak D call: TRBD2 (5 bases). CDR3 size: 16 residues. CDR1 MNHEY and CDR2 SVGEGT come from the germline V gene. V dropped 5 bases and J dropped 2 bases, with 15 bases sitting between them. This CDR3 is CASSPRVRVNTGELFF. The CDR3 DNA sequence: TGTGCCAGCAGTCCTAGGGTGAGGGTCAACACCGGGGAGCTGTTTTTT.

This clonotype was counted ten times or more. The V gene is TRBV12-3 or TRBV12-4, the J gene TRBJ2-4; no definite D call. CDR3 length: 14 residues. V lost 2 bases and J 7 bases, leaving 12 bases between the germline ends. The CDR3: CASSLTMDGNIQYF. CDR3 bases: TGTGCCAGCAGTTTAACTATGGACGGGAACATTCAGTACTTC.

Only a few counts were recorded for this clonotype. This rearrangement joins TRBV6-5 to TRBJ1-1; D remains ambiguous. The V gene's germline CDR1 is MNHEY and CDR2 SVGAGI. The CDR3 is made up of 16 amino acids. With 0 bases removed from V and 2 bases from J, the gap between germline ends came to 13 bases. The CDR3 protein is CASSYSGLAPNTEAFF. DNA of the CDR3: TGTGCCAGCAGTTACTCAGGGTTGGCTCCCAACACTGAAGCTTTCTTT.

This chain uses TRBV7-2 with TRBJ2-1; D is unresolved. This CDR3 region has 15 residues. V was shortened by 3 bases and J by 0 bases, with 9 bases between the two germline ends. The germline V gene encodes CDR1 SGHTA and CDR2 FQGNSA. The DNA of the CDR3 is TGTGCCAGCAGCTTCGACCCTAGCTCCTACAATGAGCAGTTCTTC. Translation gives CASSFDPSSYNEQFF.

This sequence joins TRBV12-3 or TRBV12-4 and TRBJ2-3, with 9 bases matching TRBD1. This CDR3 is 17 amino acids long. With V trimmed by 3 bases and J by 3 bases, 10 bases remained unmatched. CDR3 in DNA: TGTGCCAGCAGTTTGCCACTAACAGGGGGCTCGACAGATACGCAGTATTTT. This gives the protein CASSLPLTGGSTDTQYF.

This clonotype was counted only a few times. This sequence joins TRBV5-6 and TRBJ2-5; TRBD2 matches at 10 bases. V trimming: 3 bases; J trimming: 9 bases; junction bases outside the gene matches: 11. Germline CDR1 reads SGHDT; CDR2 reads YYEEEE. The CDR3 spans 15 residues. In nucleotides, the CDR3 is TGTGCCAGCAGCTGGGGACTAGCGAACGATTTGGCCCAGTACTTC. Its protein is CASSWGLANDLAQYF.

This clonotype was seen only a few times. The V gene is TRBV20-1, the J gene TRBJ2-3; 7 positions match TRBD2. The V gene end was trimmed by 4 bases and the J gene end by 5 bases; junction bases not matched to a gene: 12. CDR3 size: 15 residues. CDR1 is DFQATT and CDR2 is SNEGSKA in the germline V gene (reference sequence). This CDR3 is CSATGAGDLGDTQYF. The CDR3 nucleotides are TGCAGTGCTACCGGCGCGGGGGACCTGGGAGATACGCAGTATTTT.

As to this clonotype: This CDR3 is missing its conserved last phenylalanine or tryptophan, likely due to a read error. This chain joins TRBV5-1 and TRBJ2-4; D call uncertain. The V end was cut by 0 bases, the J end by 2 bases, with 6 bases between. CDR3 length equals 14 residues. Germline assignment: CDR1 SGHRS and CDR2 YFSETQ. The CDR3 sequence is CASSLDRSKNIQYC. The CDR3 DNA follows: TGCGCCAGCAGCTTGGACAGATCCAAAAACATTCAGTACTGT.

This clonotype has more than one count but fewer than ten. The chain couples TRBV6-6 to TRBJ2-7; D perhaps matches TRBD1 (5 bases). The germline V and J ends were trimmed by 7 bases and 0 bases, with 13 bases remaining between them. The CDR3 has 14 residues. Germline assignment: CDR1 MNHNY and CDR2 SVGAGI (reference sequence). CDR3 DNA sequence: TGTGCCAGCACCTCTGACAGCCTCTCCTACGAGCAGTACTTC. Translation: CASTSDSLSYEQYF.

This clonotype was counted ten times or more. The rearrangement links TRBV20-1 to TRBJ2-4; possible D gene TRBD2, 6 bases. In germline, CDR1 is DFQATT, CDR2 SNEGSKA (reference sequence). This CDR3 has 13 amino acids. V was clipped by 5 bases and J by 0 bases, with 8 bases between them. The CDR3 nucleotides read TGCAGTGCTGTGGGACTAGCCAAAAACATTCAGTACTTC. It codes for CSAVGLAKNIQYF.

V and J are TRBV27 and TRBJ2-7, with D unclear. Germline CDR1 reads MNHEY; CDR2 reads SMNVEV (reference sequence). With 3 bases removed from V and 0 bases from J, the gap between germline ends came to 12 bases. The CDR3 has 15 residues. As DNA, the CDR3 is TGTGCCAGCAGTTTTCACAGCCCCCCCTCCTACGAGCAGTACTTC. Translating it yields CASSFHSPPSYEQYF.

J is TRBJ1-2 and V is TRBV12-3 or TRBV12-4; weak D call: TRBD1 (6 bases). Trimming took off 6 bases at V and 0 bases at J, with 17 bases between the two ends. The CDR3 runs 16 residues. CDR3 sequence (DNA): TGTGCCAGCAGCCTTATCTACAGGGCACCTAACTATGGCTACACCTTC. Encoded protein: CASSLIYRAPNYGYTF.

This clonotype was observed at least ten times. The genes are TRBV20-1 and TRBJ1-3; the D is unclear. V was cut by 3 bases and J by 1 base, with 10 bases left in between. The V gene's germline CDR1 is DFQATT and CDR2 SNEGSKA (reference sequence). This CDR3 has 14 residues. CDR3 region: CSASWVGSGNTIYF. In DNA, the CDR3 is TGCAGTGCTAGCTGGGTTGGGTCTGGAAACACCATATATTTT.

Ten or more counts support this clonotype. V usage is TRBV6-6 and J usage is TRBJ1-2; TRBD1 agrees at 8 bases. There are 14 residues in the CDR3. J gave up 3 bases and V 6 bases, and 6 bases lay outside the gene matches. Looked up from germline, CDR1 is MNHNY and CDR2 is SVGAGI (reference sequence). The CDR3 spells CASRQQGDYYGYTF. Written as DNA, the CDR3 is TGTGCCAGCAGGCAACAGGGGGACTACTATGGCTACACCTTC.

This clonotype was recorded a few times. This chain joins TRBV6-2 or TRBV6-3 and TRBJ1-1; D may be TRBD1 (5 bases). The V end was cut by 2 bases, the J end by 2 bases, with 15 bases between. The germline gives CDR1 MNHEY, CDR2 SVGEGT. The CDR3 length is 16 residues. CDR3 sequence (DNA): TGTGCCAGCAGTTACAGGGCAGGGAGTACCAACACTGAAGCTTTCTTT. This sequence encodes CASSYRAGSTNTEAFF.